The 13 T cell receptor beta chains reported below all come from one sample, sequenced in a study of blood T cells in healthy people across ages. PCR was performed a second time for about 7 to 12 cycles using a sample-barcoded 5' primer and a J-beta primer mix. Using its own MiXCR run on the 5' RACE reads, TCRdb lists one record per CDR3 protein. The repertoire holds more than 700,000 distinct CDR3 sequences, with about half as singletons. Input material: blood. Source of these receptors: an older man in good health.

This clonotype showed up just a few times. This chain links TRBV16 with TRBJ2-1; 7 bases line up with TRBD2. Trimming at V came to 0 bases and at J to 9 bases, leaving 11 bases not matched to a gene. The germline V gene encodes CDR1 KGHSY and CDR2 FQNENV. The CDR3 is made up of 16 amino acids. CDR3 amino acids: CASSQSGTIKFPEQFF. CDR3 nucleotide sequence: TGTGCCAGCAGCCAATCGGGGACTATAAAATTCCCTGAGCAGTTCTTC.

The chain is built from TRBV6-2 or TRBV6-3 and TRBJ1-2, with 7 bases that match TRBD1. CDR3 length equals 14 residues. Germline loops: CDR1 MNHEY, CDR2 SVGEGT. V lost 8 bases and J lost 5; bases outside the gene matches: 11. In DNA form, the CDR3 reads TGTGCCAGCGGGGAGAGGGGGCGTTCATATGGCTACACCTTC. Its protein is CASGERGRSYGYTF.

This clonotype was seen ten or more times. The J gene is TRBJ2-1, the V gene TRBV7-2; 10 nucleotides agree with TRBD2. J gave up 9 bases and V 7 bases, and 6 bases lay outside the gene matches. CDR3 length equals 13 residues. Germline V lookup: CDR1 SGHTA, CDR2 FQGNSA. CDR3 residues: CASTSGRLGEQFF. Written as DNA, the CDR3 is TGTGCCAGCACTAGCGGGAGATTGGGTGAGCAGTTCTTC.

V gene TRBV12-3 or TRBV12-4 combines with J gene TRBJ2-1; the match to TRBD2 covers 8 bases. J gave up 4 bases and V 6 bases, and 11 bases lay outside the gene matches. The CDR3 consists of 16 residues. The CDR3 is CASSLRGARAYNEQFF. The CDR3 coding sequence is TGTGCCAGCAGCCTGCGGGGGGCTAGAGCTTACAATGAGCAGTTCTTC.

The sample holds a few counts of this clonotype. The chain links TRBV6-2 or TRBV6-3 to TRBJ2-7; 8 bases line up with TRBD2. The CDR3 contains 15 residues. The ends lost 4 bases at V and 0 bases at J; junction bases unmatched: 5. CDR1 is MNHEY, CDR2 SVGEGT, per germline. DNA for the CDR3: TGTGCCAGCAGTTCGGGAGGGTCGAGCTCCTACGAGCAGTACTTC. Translated, it gives CASSSGGSSSYEQYF.

Many counts were recorded for this clonotype. The chain combines TRBV4-3 with TRBJ2-3; no clear D gene. Germline V lookup: CDR1 LGHNA, CDR2 YSLEER. CDR3 length equals 15 residues. The germline V and J ends were trimmed by 1 base and 0 bases, with 8 bases remaining between them. CDR3 sequence reads: CASSQGSRSTDTQYF. The DNA for the CDR3 is TGCGCCAGCAGCCAAGGTTCCCGGAGCACAGATACGCAGTATTTT.

This sequence joins TRBV5-1 and TRBJ1-2; 12 bases are shared with TRBD1. The CDR3 has 14 residues. CDR1 is SGHRS, CDR2 YFSETQ, per germline. Trimming cost V 7 bases and J 7 bases; bases outside gene matches: 8. CDR3 residues: CASGGGQGATGYTF. In nucleotides, the CDR3 is TGCGCCAGCGGCGGGGGACAGGGGGCGACTGGCTACACCTTC.

The chain recombines TRBV15 with TRBJ1-5; D gene unclear. Germline CDR1 LNHNV, CDR2 YYDKDF (reference sequence). The CDR3 totals 12 residues. The ends were cut back, 5 bases at V and 4 bases at J, with 6 bases in the middle. The CDR3 loop is CATSWVNQPQHF. The CDR3 coding sequence is TGTGCCACCAGCTGGGTAAATCAGCCCCAGCATTTT.

This clonotype was observed a handful of times. CDR3 nucleotides: TGCGCCAGCAGCCTCACCGGACAGGGTTACTACGAGCAGTACTTC. It specifies CASSLTGQGYYEQYF. The chain carries TRBV5-1 and TRBJ2-7; 8 nucleotides line up with TRBD1. This CDR3 region has 15 residues. The germline V gene has CDR1 SGHRS and CDR2 YFSETQ. After removal of 4 bases from V and 3 bases from J, the junction contained 9 bases not matched to a gene.

In this sample, this clonotype turned up many times. This chain uses TRBV12-3 or TRBV12-4 with TRBJ2-2, with unresolved D. The CDR3 runs 15 residues. The ends were cut back, 5 bases at V and 6 bases at J, with 16 bases in the middle. The DNA of the CDR3 is TGTGCCAGCAGTCCTACCCGCCCAGGTGCCGGGGAGCTGTTTTTT. Its protein product is CASSPTRPGAGELFF.

The J gene is TRBJ2-7, the V gene TRBV4-3, with D possibly TRBD1 on 6 matching bases. Per germline, CDR1 LGHNA and CDR2 YSLEER. The CDR3 spans 15 residues. Trimming cost V 3 bases and J 0 bases, with 12 bases left between them. CDR3 coding DNA: TGCGCCAGCAGCCAGGGACATCCTAGCTCCTACGAGCAGTACTTC. It yields the protein CASSQGHPSSYEQYF.

Only one count was recorded for this clonotype. Sequence at one end of the junction differs from germline and may be a read error. The genes are TRBV6-1 and TRBJ2-4, with D possibly matching TRBD1 (5 bases). The CDR3 is made up of 13 amino acids. Germline loops: CDR1 MNHNS, CDR2 SASEGT. This chain's CDR3 is CASSESWGDIQYF. The DNA of the CDR3 is TGTGCTAGCAGTGAGTCCTGGGGCGACATTCAGTACTTC.

This rearrangement joins TRBV15 to TRBJ2-3, with D hard to call. Deletions cut 1 base from V and 5 bases from J, with 7 bases between. Germline values: CDR1 LNHNV, CDR2 YYDKDF (reference sequence). This CDR3 spans 13 amino acids. CDR3 sequence reads: CATSRVMGDTQYF. CDR3 DNA sequence: TGTGCCACCAGCAGAGTTATGGGAGATACGCAGTATTTT.